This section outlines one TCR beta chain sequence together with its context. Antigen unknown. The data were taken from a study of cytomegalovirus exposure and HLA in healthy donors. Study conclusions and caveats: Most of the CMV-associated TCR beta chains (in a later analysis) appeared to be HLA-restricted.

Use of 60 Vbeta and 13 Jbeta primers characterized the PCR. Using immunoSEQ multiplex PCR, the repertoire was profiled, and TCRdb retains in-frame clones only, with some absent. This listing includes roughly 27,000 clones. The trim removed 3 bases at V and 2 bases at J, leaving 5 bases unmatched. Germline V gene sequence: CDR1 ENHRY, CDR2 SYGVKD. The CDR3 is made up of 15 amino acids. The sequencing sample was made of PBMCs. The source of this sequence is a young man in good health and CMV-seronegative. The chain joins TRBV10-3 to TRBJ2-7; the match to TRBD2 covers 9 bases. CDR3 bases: TGTGCCATCAGTGAAGGGGGGACTAGCACCTACGAGCAGTACTTC. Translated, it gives CAISEGGTSTYEQYF.